This T cell receptor (beta chain) comes out of a study of identical twins. Germline CDR1 SGHDN, CDR2 FVKESK. This CDR3 contains 13 residues. The V and J ends lost 6 bases and 5 bases respectively, with 14 bases between them. MiXCR, applied by TCRdb to the 5' RACE reads, yields one record per CDR3 protein. Here the sample spans 250,000 or so distinct CDR3 sequences, 10% to 15% being singletons. This same sample was also part of a study on yellow fever vaccine responses in identical twins.

The sequencing input was memory (CD45RO+) T cells sorted from blood. The J gene is TRBJ2-7, the V gene TRBV14; possibly TRBD1 or TRBD2 for D (5 bases each). The sequence derives from a woman aged 18-30 years in good health. The CDR3 sequence: CASRQTGTNEQYF. CDR3 sequence (DNA): TGTGCCAGCAGACAAACCGGGACGAACGAGCAGTACTTC.